One and the same sample provided the 23 T cell receptor beta chains below, sequenced in a study of cytomegalovirus exposure and HLA in healthy donors. Only in-frame clones appear in the TCRdb table, and some are missing; sequencing was by immunoSEQ multiplex PCR. The sample holds 250,000 to 350,000 clones, 88% seen once. Sequenced sample: PBMCs. These receptors were obtained from a woman aged 18-29 years in good health and CMV-seronegative.

The CDR3 sequence: CASSLGTSGDYEQYF. DNA of the CDR3: TGCGCCAGCAGCTTGGGGACTAGCGGGGACTACGAGCAGTACTTC. This chain joins TRBV5-1 and TRBJ2-7; 12 nucleotides align to TRBD2. The CDR3 length is 15 residues. CDR1 SGHRS and CDR2 YFSETQ come from the germline V gene. The V segment lost 0 bases and the J segment 3 bases; nucleotides outside the gene matches: 1.

The chain carries TRBV19 and TRBJ1-2, with D unclear. The CDR3 totals 14 residues. Per germline, CDR1 LNHDA and CDR2 SQIVND (reference sequence). The germline V and J ends were trimmed by 3 bases and 5 bases, with 13 bases remaining between them. The CDR3 here is CASSMRARLYGYTF. The CDR3 DNA follows: TGTGCCAGTAGTATGCGGGCCAGGTTGTATGGCTACACCTTC.

The V and J genes are TRBV28 and TRBJ2-5, with 15 nucleotides matching TRBD2. This CDR3 is built from 17 residues. The V segment lost 6 bases and the J segment 4 bases; nucleotides outside the gene matches: 9. The germline V gene encodes CDR1 MDHEN and CDR2 SYDVKM. CDR3 DNA: TGTGCCAGCAGGCGACGGACTAGCGGGAGGGCCCTAGAGACCCAGTACTTC. It codes for CASRRRTSGRALETQYF.

The chain recombines TRBV7-9 with TRBJ1-1, with unresolved D. Trimming shortened V by 1 base and J by 5 bases, and 8 bases separated the two germline ends. CDR1 and CDR2 from the germline V gene are SEHNR and FQNEAQ (reference sequence). This CDR3 has 13 amino acids. CDR3 nucleotides: TGTGCCAGCAGCTTAGTTTCCAGAACTGAAGCTTTCTTT. Translation gives CASSLVSRTEAFF.

CDR3 residues: CASSLAGYNEQFF. CDR3 bases: TGTGCCAGCAGTTTAGCGGGGTACAATGAGCAGTTCTTC. This chain connects TRBV28 to TRBJ2-1; tentatively, D is TRBD2 (6 bases). Germline V gives CDR1 MDHEN, CDR2 SYDVKM. The CDR3 length is 13 residues. Trimming took off 2 bases at V and 4 bases at J, with 6 bases between the two ends.

The chain uses TRBV15 and TRBJ1-2; D ambiguous. V lost 3 bases to trimming and J lost 4 bases, with 12 bases between them. There are 14 residues in the CDR3. Germline-derived CDR1 and CDR2 are LNHNV and YYDKDF (reference sequence). CDR3 sequence: CATSSGARGYGYTF. In nucleotides, the CDR3 is TGTGCCACCAGCAGTGGAGCCCGGGGCTATGGCTACACCTTC.

The V call is TRBV6-5, the J call TRBJ1-5; D remains unclear. CDR3 length: 13 amino acids. Germline V gene data show CDR1 as MNHEY and CDR2 as SVGAGI. The V end was cut by 2 bases, the J end by 4 bases, with 6 bases between. CDR3 DNA sequence: TGTGCCAGCAGTTACCGAGAGAATCAGCCCCAGCATTTT. It is translated as CASSYRENQPQHF.

This rearrangement joins TRBV9 to TRBJ2-5; possible D gene TRBD2, 6 bases. The V gene lost 0 bases and the J gene lost 2 bases, with 11 bases spanning the gap. CDR1 is SGDLS, CDR2 YYNGEE, per germline. The CDR3 consists of 15 residues. The CDR3 sequence is CASSVGRGTQETQYF. The CDR3 nucleotides are TGTGCCAGCAGCGTAGGGCGCGGGACTCAAGAGACCCAGTACTTC.

This chain connects TRBV7-3 to TRBJ2-1; 12 positions match TRBD2. There are 15 residues in the CDR3. Trimming cost V 5 bases and J 3 bases; bases outside gene matches: 2. Germline CDR1 SGHTA, CDR2 FQGTGA. CDR3: CASSPGLAGYNEQFF. In DNA form, the CDR3 reads TGTGCCAGCAGCCCGGGACTAGCGGGCTACAATGAGCAGTTCTTC.

The CDR3 DNA is TGTGCCAGCAGCATCCGTTCGGGCACAGGGTATAAGTACGAGCAGTACTTC. This translates into CASSIRSGTGYKYEQYF. The rearrangement links TRBV7-9 to TRBJ2-7; perhaps TRBD1 as D (6 bases). Trimming cost V 5 bases and J 4 bases, with 24 bases left between them. Germline CDR1 is SEHNR and CDR2 is FQNEAQ (reference sequence). This CDR3 comprises 17 residues.

The rearrangement uses TRBV15 and TRBJ2-2; 8 bases map to TRBD2. The CDR3 totals 16 residues. The germline gives CDR1 LNHNV, CDR2 YYDKDF (reference sequence). V lost 5 bases and J lost 5; bases outside the gene matches: 10. The CDR3 loop is CATSPRLAGSTGELFF. The DNA for the CDR3 is TGTGCCACCAGCCCCCGGCTAGCGGGCAGTACCGGGGAGCTGTTTTTT.

This chain joins TRBV19 and TRBJ2-7; D remains unclear. Germline V gene sequence: CDR1 LNHDA, CDR2 SQIVND (reference sequence). The ends were cut back, 4 bases at V and 3 bases at J, with 4 bases in the middle. CDR3 length equals 11 residues. CDR3 DNA sequence: TGTGCCAGTAGTAGAGGCTACGAGCAGTACTTC. The encoded protein is CASSRGYEQYF.

The V call is TRBV6-5, the J call TRBJ1-2; 10 bases map to TRBD1. Germline V gives CDR1 MNHEY, CDR2 SVGAGI. This CDR3 contains 15 residues. Trimming removed 2 bases from V and 5 bases from J; junction bases left unmatched: 5. The CDR3 DNA sequence: TGTGCCAGCAGTTACCCGACGGGACAGGGGTATGGCTACACCTTC. Amino acids: CASSYPTGQGYGYTF.

This chain connects TRBV14 to TRBJ2-5; the match to TRBD2 covers 10 bases. Germline V gene lookup returns CDR1 SGHDN and CDR2 FVKESK. This CDR3 spans 16 amino acids. J was trimmed by 5 bases and V by 0 bases; bases with no gene match: 6. The CDR3 spells CASSQDGASGSETQYF. The CDR3 nucleotides read TGTGCCAGCAGCCAAGATGGGGCTAGCGGGAGCGAGACCCAGTACTTC.

V gene TRBV9 combines with J gene TRBJ2-3; possibly TRBD2 for D (6 bases). The V end lost 2 bases, the J end lost 5 bases, and 12 bases lay between the germline ends. Germline-derived CDR1 and CDR2 are SGDLS and YYNGEE. CDR3 length: 14 amino acids. CDR3 sequence (DNA): TGTGCCAGCAGCGTGGCGGGATTTCAAGATACGCAGTATTTT. Its protein is CASSVAGFQDTQYF.

The V call is TRBV7-6, the J call TRBJ2-1; D might be TRBD1 (5 bases). Deletions cut 4 bases from V and 8 bases from J, with 12 bases between. Germline CDR1 SGHVS, CDR2 FNYEAQ. The CDR3 is made up of 13 amino acids. The CDR3 loop is CASSSNRWDEQFF. The CDR3 region has the DNA TGTGCCAGCAGCTCAAACAGGTGGGATGAGCAGTTCTTC.

CDR3 residues: CASIRPGNTEAFF. The CDR3 DNA follows: TGTGCCAGCATACGACCAGGGAACACTGAAGCTTTCTTT. The chain joins TRBV19 to TRBJ1-1; D is ambiguous. The V gene's germline CDR1 is LNHDA and CDR2 SQIVND (reference sequence). Between the trimmed V and J ends, which lost 9 bases and 1 base, there was a span of 12 bases. This CDR3 is 13 amino acids long.

The J gene is TRBJ2-1, the V gene TRBV7-6; a possible D gene is TRBD1 (5 bases). The CDR3 is made up of 15 amino acids. Trimming pared 5 bases from V and 5 bases from J, leaving 16 bases between. In germline, CDR1 is SGHVS, CDR2 FNYEAQ. In nucleotides, the CDR3 is TGTGCCAGCAGCGGGGCCGGATTGGCGGACAATGAGCAGTTCTTC. This translates into CASSGAGLADNEQFF.

J is TRBJ1-6 and V is TRBV5-1; 8 bases line up with TRBD1. In germline, CDR1 is SGHRS, CDR2 YFSETQ. The CDR3 has 14 amino acids. The V and J ends lost 4 bases and 8 bases, in that order; junction bases with no gene match: 5. In DNA, the CDR3 is TGCGCCAGCAGCAACGGGACAGGTTATTCACCCCTCCACTTT. Protein sequence: CASSNGTGYSPLHF.

The gene calls are TRBV5-1 and TRBJ2-7; 8 bases map to TRBD1. J was trimmed by 4 bases and V by 4 bases; bases with no gene match: 7. This CDR3 has 14 amino acids. Germline V lookup: CDR1 SGHRS, CDR2 YFSETQ. CDR3 nucleotides: TGCGCCAGCAGCCCGGGGACAGGTTCTTACGAGCAGTACTTC. Its translation: CASSPGTGSYEQYF.

This chain connects TRBV28 to TRBJ1-5, with D unclear. V lost 1 base, J lost 8 bases, and 12 bases lay in between. CDR1 is MDHEN, CDR2 SYDVKM, per germline. The CDR3 is made up of 14 amino acids. The CDR3 protein is CASSLSGSQKPQHF. The CDR3 nucleotides are TGTGCCAGCAGTTTATCAGGTTCACAAAAGCCCCAGCATTTT.

J is TRBJ2-1 and V is TRBV27; 12 nucleotides line up with TRBD2. The germline gives CDR1 MNHEY, CDR2 SMNVEV (reference sequence). Losses at the gene ends were 6 bases for V and 2 bases for J; bases not matched to a gene: 2. The length of the CDR3 is 15 residues. CDR3 sequence: CASSLAGGTYNEQFF. The CDR3 nucleotides are TGTGCCAGCAGCCTAGCGGGAGGGACCTACAATGAGCAGTTCTTC.

This clone was recorded a few times. Other nucleotide sequences in the sample specify the same CDR3. The genes are TRBV11-2 and TRBJ1-2; weak D call: TRBD1 (6 bases). V lost 4 bases and J 4 bases, leaving 10 bases between the germline ends. The CDR3 totals 13 residues. CDR1 is SGHAT and CDR2 is FQNNGV in the germline V gene. CDR3 DNA sequence: TGTGCCAGCAGCTCCACAGGGCCCTATGGCTACACCTTC. Protein sequence: CASSSTGPYGYTF.